This TCR beta chain was identified in a study of tumor and adjacent non-tumor tissue in lung cancer. Whole-study findings and limits: Higher tumor TCR diversity was associated with shorter survival.

This clonotype has ten or more counts. Its antigen remains unidentified. The library came from three nested PCR rounds adapted from ARM-PCR protocols. A single record per CDR3 protein comes from TCRdb applying MiXCR to the multiplex PCR reads. The table records some 71,000 distinct CDR3 sequences, around 70% of them present only once. RNA was extracted from bulk tissue without any cell sorting. Germline CDR1 SGHVS, CDR2 FQNEAQ. Trimming pared 1 base from V and 4 bases from J, leaving 11 bases between. The CDR3 is 15 amino acids. The sequenced material came from lung tumor tissue. This clonotype originated in a woman in her forties with non-small cell lung cancer. The chain joins TRBV7-8 to TRBJ2-1, with a weak D call TRBD2 (5 bases). The CDR3 nucleotides are TGTGCCAGCAGCTTAGGCGGGTATTTATACAATGAGCAGTTCTTC. Translating it yields CASSLGGYLYNEQFF. Variable domain in full (rest from reference TRBV7-8 and TRBJ2-1): GAGVSQSPRYKVAKRGQDVALRCDPISGHVSLFWYQQALGQGPEFLTYFQNEAQLDKSGLPSDRFFAERPEGSVSTLKIQRTQQEDSAVYLCASSLGGYLYNEQFFGPGTRLTVL.